These T cell receptor beta chains were read from a single sample in a study of T-cell memory formation after mild COVID-19. TCRdb itself ran the 5' RACE reads through MiXCR, one entry per CDR3 protein. The repertoire holds about 110,000 distinct CDR3 sequences, with 18% as singletons. The sample was PBMCs or a T cell subset sorted from them (not recorded which). These receptors were taken from a man aged 18 to 29 who had mild COVID-19 (a few samples of this study predate the infection). Cell type and time point are not known. Each CDR3 is given with its conserved first and last residue. Fields, in order: clone size, V gene, D gene, J gene, CDR3 protein, CDR3 DNA. D genes are given only for firm matches. Clone size appears in some rows only: once, few, many, or a class for an expanded clone.

>many|TRBV7-2|-|TRBJ1-1
CASSPHGGYGEAFF
TGTGCCAGCAGCCCCCACGGGGGGTATGGTGAAGCTTTCTTT
>few|TRBV7-2|-|TRBJ2-4
CASSTRAQRDIQYF
TGTGCCAGCAGCACCAGGGCCCAGCGGGACATTCAGTACTTC
>few|TRBV5-1|-|TRBJ2-1
CASTIQSSYNEQFF
TGCGCCAGCACGATCCAGTCGTCCTACAATGAGCAGTTCTTC
>many|TRBV4-2|-|TRBJ2-4
CASSQDWAPIDIQYF
TGTGCCAGCAGCCAAGACTGGGCTCCCATAGACATTCAGTACTTC
>-|TRBV5-1|-|TRBJ2-7
CASSSANSYEQYF
TGCGCCAGCAGCTCGGCCAACTCCTACGAGCAGTACTTC
>many|TRBV5-1|-|TRBJ2-3
CASSVTGDTQYF
TGTGCCAGCAGCGTCACAGGCGATACGCAGTATTTT
>-|TRBV18|-|TRBJ2-1
CASSPPGGYEQFF
TGTGCCAGCTCACCACCGGGGGGTTATGAGCAGTTCTTC
>-|TRBV20-1|-|TRBJ2-3
CSAERPRSRPNTQYF
TGCAGTGCTGAACGGCCGCGATCCCGGCCAAATACGCAGTATTTT
>many|TRBV12-3/TRBV12-4|-|TRBJ1-5
CASSVQGSNQPQHF
TGTGCCAGCAGCGTCCAGGGGAGCAATCAGCCCCAGCATTTT
>-|TRBV28|-|TRBJ2-3
CASSLTPRRQLYF
TGTGCCAGCAGTTTAACCCCTAGGCGTCAGCTGTATTTT